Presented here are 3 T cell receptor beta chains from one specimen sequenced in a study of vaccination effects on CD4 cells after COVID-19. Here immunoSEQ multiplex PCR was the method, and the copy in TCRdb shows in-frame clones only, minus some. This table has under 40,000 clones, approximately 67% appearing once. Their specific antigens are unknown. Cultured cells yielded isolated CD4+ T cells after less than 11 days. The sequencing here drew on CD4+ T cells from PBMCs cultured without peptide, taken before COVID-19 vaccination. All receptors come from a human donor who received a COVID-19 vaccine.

The CDR3 bases are TGTGCCAGCAGCCAAGATGGCAGGGGGCGCACAGATACGCAGTATTTT. Translating it yields CASSQDGRGRTDTQYF. The V and J genes are TRBV3-1 (or the pseudogene TRBV3-2) and TRBJ2-3, with 8 bases matching TRBD1. The CDR3 sequence is 16 residues long. CDR1 is LGHDT and CDR2 is YNNKEL in the germline V gene (reference sequence). The V segment lost 0 bases and the J segment 1 base; nucleotides outside the gene matches: 3.

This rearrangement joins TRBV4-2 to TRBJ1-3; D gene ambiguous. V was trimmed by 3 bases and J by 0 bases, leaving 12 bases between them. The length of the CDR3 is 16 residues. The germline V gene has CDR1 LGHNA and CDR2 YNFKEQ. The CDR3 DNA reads TGTGCCAGCAGCCAGAAGGGAAGCCTCTCTGGAAACACCATATATTTT. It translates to CASSQKGSLSGNTIYF.

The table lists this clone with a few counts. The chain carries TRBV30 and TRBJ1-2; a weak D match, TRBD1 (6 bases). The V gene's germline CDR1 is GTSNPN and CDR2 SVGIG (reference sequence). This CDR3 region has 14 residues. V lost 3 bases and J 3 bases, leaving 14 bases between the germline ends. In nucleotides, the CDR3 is TGTGCCTGGAGGTTAAGGGGGGGGGACTATGGCTACACCTTC. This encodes CAWRLRGGDYGYTF.